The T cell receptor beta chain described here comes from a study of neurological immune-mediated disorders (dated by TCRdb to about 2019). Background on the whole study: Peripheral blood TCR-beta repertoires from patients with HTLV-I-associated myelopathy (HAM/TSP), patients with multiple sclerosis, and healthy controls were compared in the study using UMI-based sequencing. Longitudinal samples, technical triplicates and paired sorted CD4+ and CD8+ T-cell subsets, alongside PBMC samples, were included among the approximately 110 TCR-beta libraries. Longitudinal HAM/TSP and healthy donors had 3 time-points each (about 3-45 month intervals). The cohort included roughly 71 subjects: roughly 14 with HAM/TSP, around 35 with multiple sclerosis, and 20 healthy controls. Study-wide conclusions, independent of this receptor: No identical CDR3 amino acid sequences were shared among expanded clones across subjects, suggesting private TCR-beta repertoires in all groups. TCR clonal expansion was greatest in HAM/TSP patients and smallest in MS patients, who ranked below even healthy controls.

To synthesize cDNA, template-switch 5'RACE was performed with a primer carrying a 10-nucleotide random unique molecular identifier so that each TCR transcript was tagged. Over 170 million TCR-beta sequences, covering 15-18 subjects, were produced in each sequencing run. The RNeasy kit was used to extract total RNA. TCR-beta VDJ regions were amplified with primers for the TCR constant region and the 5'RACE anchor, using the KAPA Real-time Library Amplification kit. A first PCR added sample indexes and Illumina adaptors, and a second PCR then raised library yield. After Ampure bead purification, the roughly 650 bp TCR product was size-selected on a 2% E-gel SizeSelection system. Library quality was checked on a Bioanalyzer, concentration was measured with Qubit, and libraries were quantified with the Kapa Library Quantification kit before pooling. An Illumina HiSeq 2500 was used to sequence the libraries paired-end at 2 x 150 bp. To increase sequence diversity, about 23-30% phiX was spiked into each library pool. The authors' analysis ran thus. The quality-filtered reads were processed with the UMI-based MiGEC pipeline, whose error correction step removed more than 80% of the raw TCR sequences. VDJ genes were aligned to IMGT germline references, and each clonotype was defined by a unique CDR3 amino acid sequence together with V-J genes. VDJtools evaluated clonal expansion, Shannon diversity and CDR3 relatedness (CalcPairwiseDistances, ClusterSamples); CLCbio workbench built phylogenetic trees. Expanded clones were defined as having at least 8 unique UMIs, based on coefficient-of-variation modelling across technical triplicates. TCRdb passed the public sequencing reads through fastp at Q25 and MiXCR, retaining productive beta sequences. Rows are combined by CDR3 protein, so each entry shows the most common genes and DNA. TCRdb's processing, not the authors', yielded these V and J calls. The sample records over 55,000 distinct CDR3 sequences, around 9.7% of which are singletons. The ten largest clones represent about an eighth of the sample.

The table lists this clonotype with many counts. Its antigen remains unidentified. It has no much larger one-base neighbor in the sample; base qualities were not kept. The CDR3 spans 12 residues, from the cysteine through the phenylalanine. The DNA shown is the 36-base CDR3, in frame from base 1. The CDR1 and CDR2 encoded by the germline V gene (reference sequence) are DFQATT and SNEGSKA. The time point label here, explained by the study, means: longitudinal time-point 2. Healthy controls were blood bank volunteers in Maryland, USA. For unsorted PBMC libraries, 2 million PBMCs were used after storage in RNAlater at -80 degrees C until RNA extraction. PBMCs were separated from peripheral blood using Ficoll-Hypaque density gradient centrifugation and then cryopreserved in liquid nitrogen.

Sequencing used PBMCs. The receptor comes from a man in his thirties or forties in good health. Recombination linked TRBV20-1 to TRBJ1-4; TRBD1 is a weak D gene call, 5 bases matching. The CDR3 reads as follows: CRTQTENEKLFF. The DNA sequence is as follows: TGCAGGACACAGACAGAGAATGAAAAACTGTTTTTT.